The next 24 T cell receptor beta chains were all read from a single sample in a study of CD8+CD57+ T cells in acquired aplastic anemia. TCR beta VDJ and CDR3 profiling used genomic DNA as template. TCRdb ran MiXCR on the reads and lists one entry per CDR3 protein. The sample contains tens of thousands of distinct CDR3 sequences, under 55% of which appear only once. Sequenced: sorted CD4+, CD8+, or CD8+CD57+ T cells (not recorded which) from PBMCs. The receptor set was obtained from a human donor in good health, serving as a control.

CDR3 in amino acids: CASSPQTGRQETQYF. The CDR3 coding sequence is TGTGCCAGCAGCCCCCAGACAGGGAGGCAAGAGACCCAGTACTTC. The chain employs TRBV9 and TRBJ2-5; possibly TRBD1 for D (7 bases). V lost 4 bases to trimming and J lost 2 bases, with 15 bases between them. The CDR3 is 15 amino acids. Germline values: CDR1 SGDLS, CDR2 YYNGEE.

This clonotype was observed many times. Possible read error: a much larger clone is one base away. The chain employs TRBV24-1 and TRBJ2-1; D is possibly TRBD1 (5 bases). Trimming stripped 4 bases from V and 12 bases from J, with 15 bases between. From germline, CDR1 is KGHDR and CDR2 SFDVKD. The CDR3 consists of 13 residues. The DNA for the CDR3 is TGTGCCACCAGTGAATCAGGGTTACATGGGCAGTTCTTC. Protein sequence: CATSESGLHGQFF.

This clonotype was recorded many times. The chain couples TRBV28 to TRBJ1-5; unclear D gene. This CDR3 has 14 residues. Germline V gives CDR1 MDHEN, CDR2 SYDVKM. The V gene lost 3 bases and the J gene lost 3 bases, with 9 bases spanning the gap. The CDR3 region has the DNA TGTGCCAGCAGTTTTAGCGCCGACAATCAGCCCCAGCATTTT. Translation: CASSFSADNQPQHF. The whole variable domain, filled in from reference TRBV28 and TRBJ1-5, reads DVKVTQSSRYLVKRTGEKVFLECVQDMDHENMFWYRQDPGLGLRLIYFSYDVKMKEKGDIPEGYSVSREKKERFSLILESASTNQTSMYLCASSFSADNQPQHFGDGTRLSIL.

The V gene is TRBV10-3, the J gene TRBJ2-1; a possible D gene is TRBD1 (6 bases). Trimming pared 0 bases from V and 10 bases from J, leaving 13 bases between. Germline V gene lookup returns CDR1 ENHRY and CDR2 SYGVKD. This CDR3 has 14 amino acids. The CDR3 sequence is CAISESSRQGEQFF. Here the CDR3 DNA reads TGTGCCATCAGTGAGTCATCCCGGCAGGGGGAGCAGTTCTTC.

V and J are TRBV2 and TRBJ1-5, with TRBD1 as a possible D gene (5 bases). The germline V gene encodes CDR1 SNHLY and CDR2 FYNNEI. The CDR3 has 16 amino acids. The CDR3 loop reads CARDLGLAGLNQPQHF. CDR3 DNA sequence: TGTGCTAGAGATCTGGGTCTGGCAGGGCTTAATCAGCCCCAGCATTTT.

To note about this clonotype: One end of the junction varies from germline; a read error may be responsible. This sequence joins TRBV7-3 and TRBJ2-1; 10 nucleotides match TRBD1. The CDR3 length is 14 residues. CDR1 is SGHTA, CDR2 FQGTGA, per germline. The CDR3 DNA reads as TGCGCCAGCAGCTTAGGACAGGGGGACAATGAGCAGTTCTTC. It translates to CASSLGQGDNEQFF.

The chain employs TRBV16 and TRBJ2-3, with D unclear. The CDR3 consists of 14 residues. The V and J ends lost 3 bases and 3 bases respectively, with 10 bases between them. The V gene's germline CDR1 is KGHSY and CDR2 FQNENV. CDR3 nucleotide sequence: TGTGCCAGCAGCCACTATGTACAGACAGATACGCAGTATTTT. This sequence encodes CASSHYVQTDTQYF.

This clonotype was found a few times. The CDR3 reads CASSLGPGYTF. DNA of the CDR3: TGTGCCAGCAGCTTAGGTCCAGGCTACACCTTC. This rearrangement joins TRBV7-3 to TRBJ1-2; D unclear. The CDR3 totals 11 residues. The germline CDR1 and CDR2 sequences are SGHTA and FQGTGA. V dropped 2 bases and J dropped 8 bases, with 6 bases sitting between them. Drawing the rest from reference TRBV7-3 and TRBJ1-2, the complete variable domain is GAGVSQTPSNKVTEKGKYVELRCDPISGHTALYWYRQSLGQGPEFLIYFQGTGAADDSGLPNDRFFAVRPEGSVSTLKIQRTERGDSAVYLCASSLGPGYTFGSGTRLTVV.

With respect to this clonotype: Just one base apart from a much larger clone, this may be a read error. CDR3 sequence: CAWSVLAGGPDTQYF. The CDR3 DNA follows: TGTGCCTGGAGTGTGCTAGCGGGAGGACCAGATACGCAGTATTTT. The V and J genes are TRBV30 and TRBJ2-3; TRBD2 aligns across 11 bases. J lost 4 bases, V lost 0 bases, and 3 bases had no gene match. Germline V gene data show CDR1 as GTSNPN and CDR2 as SVGIG (reference sequence). The CDR3 is made up of 15 amino acids. The complete variable domain, with remaining parts taken from reference TRBV30 and TRBJ2-3, reads SQTIHQWPATLVQPVGSPLSLECTVEGTSNPNLYWYRQAAGRGLQLLFYSVGIGQISSEVPQNLSASRPQDRQFILSSKKLLLSDSGFYLCAWSVLAGGPDTQYFGPGTRLTVL.

The rearrangement links TRBV7-2 to TRBJ1-5; D ambiguous. V was trimmed by 0 bases and J by 6 bases, leaving 9 bases between them. In germline, CDR1 is SGHTA, CDR2 FQGNSA. This CDR3 comprises 14 residues. The CDR3 region is CASSLAQVGQPQHF. CDR3 DNA sequence: TGTGCCAGCAGCTTAGCGCAAGTTGGTCAGCCCCAGCATTTT.

The chain combines TRBV2 with TRBJ2-7; D remains unclear. Germline CDR1 reads SNHLY; CDR2 reads FYNNEI. The CDR3 is made up of 12 amino acids. Trimming took off 8 bases at V and 10 bases at J, with 18 bases between the two ends. CDR3 DNA: TGTGCCAGCGAAGGGAATCCTACGGAACAGTACTTC. It yields the protein CASEGNPTEQYF.

This clonotype has a count of ten or more. The chain employs TRBV3-1 and TRBJ1-2; D is perhaps TRBD1 (6 bases). Trimming pared 4 bases from V and 8 bases from J, leaving 14 bases between. The CDR3 has 13 residues. Germline V gene lookup returns CDR1 LGHDT and CDR2 YNNKEL (reference sequence). CDR3 nucleotides: TGTGCCAGCAGCCCCTACAGGGCGGGAGGCTACACCTTC. It is translated as CASSPYRAGGYTF.

The rearrangement uses TRBV24-1 and TRBJ2-2; D uncertain. The germline V gene has CDR1 KGHDR and CDR2 SFDVKD. CDR3 length: 14 amino acids. The V and J ends lost 0 bases and 3 bases respectively, with 4 bases between them. The CDR3 nucleotides are TGTGCCACCAGTGATTTGTATGACACCGGGGAGCTGTTTTTT. The encoded protein is CATSDLYDTGELFF.

The chain employs TRBV2 and TRBJ2-1, with 12 bases identical to TRBD2. There are 16 residues in the CDR3. J gave up 8 bases and V 8 bases, and 13 bases lay outside the gene matches. CDR1 is SNHLY and CDR2 is FYNNEI in the germline V gene. As DNA, the CDR3 is TGTGCCAGCCCTCGGGCTAGCGGGAGGGCCGGGGATGAGCAGTTCTTC. This gives the protein CASPRASGRAGDEQFF.

This clonotype appeared many times. This chain connects TRBV6-2 or TRBV6-3 to TRBJ2-3; 7 positions match TRBD2. CDR3 length: 19 residues. V shed 0 bases and J 5 bases; nucleotides not matched to a gene: 17. Germline V gives CDR1 MNHEY, CDR2 SVGEGT. The CDR3 coding sequence is TGTGCCAGCAGTTACTCGGGTATAGTCGGGGGAGGGCCACGAGATACGCAGTATTTT. Translation gives CASSYSGIVGGGPRDTQYF.

This clonotype has ten or more counts. V is TRBV30 and J is TRBJ1-5, with 10 bases matching TRBD1. The ends lost 4 bases at V and 4 bases at J; junction bases unmatched: 4. CDR1 is GTSNPN, CDR2 SVGIG, per germline (reference sequence). The CDR3 covers 14 residues. The CDR3 sequence is CAWNPGQGNQPQHF. CDR3 nucleotides: TGTGCCTGGAATCCGGGACAGGGGAATCAGCCCCAGCATTTT.

The chain carries TRBV2 and TRBJ1-6; no firm D call. Trimming took 7 bases from V and 0 from J, leaving 10 bases between them. Germline loops: CDR1 SNHLY, CDR2 FYNNEI. The length of the CDR3 is 15 residues. CDR3 in DNA: TGTGCCAGCATGCTAGCGAGCTCCTATAATTCACCCCTCCACTTT. Its protein product is CASMLASSYNSPLHF.

CDR3 loop: CAISVGLAGGRSTDTQYF. DNA of the CDR3: TGTGCCATCAGTGTGGGACTAGCGGGGGGGCGAAGCACAGATACGCAGTATTTT. The chain combines TRBV10-3 with TRBJ2-3; TRBD2 aligns across 16 bases. This CDR3 spans 18 amino acids. Trimming removed 4 bases from V and 0 bases from J; junction bases left unmatched: 4. CDR1 and CDR2 from the germline V gene are ENHRY and SYGVKD.

The CDR3 DNA follows: TGTGCCAGTAGTACCTATGGACAGTCTGACGAGCAGTACTTC. Amino acid sequence: CASSTYGQSDEQYF. This rearrangement joins TRBV19 to TRBJ2-7, with D possibly matching TRBD1 (6 bases). The CDR3 contains 14 residues. Germline-derived CDR1 and CDR2 are LNHDA and SQIVND (reference sequence). The germline V and J ends were trimmed by 4 bases and 5 bases, with 15 bases remaining between them.

This clonotype was counted only a few times. The J gene is TRBJ2-6, the V gene TRBV30; 9 nucleotides agree with TRBD1. J gave up 0 bases and V 8 bases, and 5 bases lay outside the gene matches. Looked up from germline, CDR1 is GTSNPN and CDR2 is SVGIG (reference sequence). The CDR3 runs 15 residues. This CDR3 is CARDRESSGANVLTF. The CDR3 coding sequence is TGTGCCAGGGACAGGGAGAGCTCTGGGGCCAACGTCCTGACTTTC. The complete variable domain, with remaining parts taken from reference TRBV30 and TRBJ2-6, reads SQTIHQWPATLVQPVGSPLSLECTVEGTSNPNLYWYRQAAGRGLQLLFYSVGIGQISSEVPQNLSASRPQDRQFILSSKKLLLSDSGFYLCARDRESSGANVLTFGAGSRLTVL.

This clonotype was detected ten times or more. This sequence joins TRBV6-1 and TRBJ2-2; 8 bases are shared with TRBD1. V trimming: 5 bases; J trimming: 5 bases; junction bases outside the gene matches: 7. CDR1 and CDR2 (germline): MNHNS, SASEGT. The length of the CDR3 is 15 residues. CDR3 protein: CASSRPGGATGELFF. The CDR3 nucleotides read TGTGCCAGCAGTCGACCAGGGGGCGCGACCGGGGAGCTGTTTTTT.

This clonotype has a count of ten or more. The chain links TRBV9 to TRBJ2-7, with 9 bases matching TRBD2. The J segment lost 6 bases and the V segment lost 1 base, leaving 8 bases of the junction unmatched. The CDR3 is made up of 15 amino acids. Germline assignment: CDR1 SGDLS and CDR2 YYNGEE. The CDR3 bases are TGTGCCAGCAGCGTAAGTGGAATAGCGGGAGTCGAGCAGTACTTC. Its protein is CASSVSGIAGVEQYF.

Regarding this clonotype: A read error is likely, as this CDR3 ends without the conserved phenylalanine or tryptophan. The J gene is TRBJ2-1, the V gene TRBV7-2; tentative D call: TRBD2 (5 bases). Trimming removed 4 bases at V and 9 bases at J, with 10 bases between. The germline V gene encodes CDR1 SGHTA and CDR2 FQGNSA. This CDR3 spans 12 amino acids. The CDR3 nucleotides are TGTGCCAGCAGCTATGTGGGGAGTGAGCAGTTCTCC. Protein sequence: CASSYVGSEQFS.

The chain carries TRBV2 and TRBJ2-5; D might be TRBD2 (5 bases). CDR3 size: 14 residues. Trimming took 5 bases from V and 5 from J, leaving 15 bases between them. In germline, CDR1 is SNHLY, CDR2 FYNNEI. The CDR3, as DNA: TGTGCCAGCAGTTTGGGGAGAAGGGATGAGACCCAGTACTTC. Translating it yields CASSLGRRDETQYF.